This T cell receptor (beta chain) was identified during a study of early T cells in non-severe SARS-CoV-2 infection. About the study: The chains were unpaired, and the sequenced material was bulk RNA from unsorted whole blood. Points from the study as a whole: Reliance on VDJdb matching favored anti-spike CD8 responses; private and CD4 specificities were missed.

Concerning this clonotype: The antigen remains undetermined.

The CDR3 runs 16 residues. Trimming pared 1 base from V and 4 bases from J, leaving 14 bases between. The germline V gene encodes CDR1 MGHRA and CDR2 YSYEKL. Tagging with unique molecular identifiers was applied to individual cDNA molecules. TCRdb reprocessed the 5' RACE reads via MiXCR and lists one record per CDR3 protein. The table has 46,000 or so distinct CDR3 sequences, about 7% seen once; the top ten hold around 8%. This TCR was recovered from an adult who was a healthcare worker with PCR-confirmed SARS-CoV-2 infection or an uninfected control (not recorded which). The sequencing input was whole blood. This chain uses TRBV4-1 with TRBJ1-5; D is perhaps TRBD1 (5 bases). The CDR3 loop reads CASSQVILRENQPQHF. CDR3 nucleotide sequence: TGCGCCAGCAGCCAAGTCATCCTCAGGGAGAATCAGCCCCAGCATTTT.